Below, 11 T cell receptor beta chains from the same sample are listed, as sequenced in a study of molecular identifiers for immune sequencing clone quantification. Each CDR3 protein is one row after TCRdb ran MiXCR on the PCR reads. The data hold approximately 500,000 distinct CDR3 sequences, with about 25% observed a single time. The sample consisted of naive CD8+ T cells from blood, with Jurkat cell RNA spiked in. Subset specified: FACS-sorted CD8+CD4-CCR7+CD45RA+ naive T cells. All receptors derive from a human donor in good health. Some libraries in this study had Jurkat cell RNA spiked in.

Remarks on this clonotype: This may come from a read error, since a much larger clone is one base off. This chain connects TRBV28 to TRBJ1-5; no reliable D call. This CDR3 region has 14 residues. V lost 7 bases and J 6 bases, leaving 16 bases between the germline ends. From germline, CDR1 is MDHEN and CDR2 SYDVKM. CDR3 region: CASKDSEALQPQHF. CDR3 sequence (DNA): TGTGCCAGCAAGGACTCAGAGGCCCTTCAGCCCCAGCATTTT.

Comments on this clonotype: One end of the junction is discordant with germline, which a read error may explain. J is TRBJ2-7 and V is TRBV2; D tentatively reads TRBD1 or TRBD2 (5 bases each). This CDR3 comprises 15 residues. The germline V gene encodes CDR1 SNHLY and CDR2 FYNNEI. The CDR3 loop reads CASSYSPGATYELYF. The CDR3 DNA reads TGTGCCAGCAGCTATTCCCCCGGGGCGACCTACGAGCTGTACTTC.

This chain links TRBV7-9 with TRBJ1-4; weak D call: TRBD1 (5 bases). This CDR3 is 14 amino acids long. Germline V gene sequence: CDR1 SEHNR, CDR2 FQNEAQ (reference sequence). Deletions cut 1 base from V and 8 bases from J, with 11 bases between. This CDR3 reads CASSLGQGREKLFF. CDR3 DNA: TGTGCCAGCAGCTTAGGGCAGGGTCGCGAAAAACTGTTTTTT.

In this sample, this clonotype turned up many times. The genes are TRBV13 and TRBJ2-7; unclear D gene. The CDR3 extends over 15 amino acids. Between the trimmed V and J ends, which lost 4 bases and 3 bases, there was a span of 16 bases. Germline CDR1 PRHDT, CDR2 FYEKMQ (reference sequence). The CDR3 spells CASSSLSFGVYEQYF. CDR3 nucleotides: TGTGCCAGCAGCTCCCTAAGTTTTGGGGTCTACGAGCAGTACTTC.

This clonotype has a handful of counts. V gene TRBV4-3 combines with J gene TRBJ2-1; 8 nucleotides agree with TRBD1. Germline V gives CDR1 LGHNA, CDR2 YSLEER. The V and J ends lost 6 bases and 8 bases, in that order; junction bases with no gene match: 6. CDR3 length: 13 residues. Written as DNA, the CDR3 is TGCGCCAGCAGTCCGGACAGGGCCCATGAGCAGTTCTTC. It translates to CASSPDRAHEQFF.

The chain recombines TRBV7-9 with TRBJ2-7; D unclear. The CDR3 has 13 amino acids. Germline V gene sequence: CDR1 SEHNR, CDR2 FQNEAQ (reference sequence). The V and J ends lost 1 base and 4 bases respectively, with 8 bases between them. CDR3 sequence reads: CASSLELRYEQYF. The CDR3 DNA follows: TGTGCCAGCAGCTTAGAGCTACGATACGAGCAGTACTTC.

This clonotype was counted only a few times. Here the CDR3 DNA reads TGTGCCAGCAGCCTTGGACAGTCCCTTTCCTACGAGCAGTACTTC. Protein: CASSLGQSLSYEQYF. The genes are TRBV7-2 and TRBJ2-7; tentatively, D is TRBD1 (6 bases). CDR1 and CDR2 (germline): SGHTA, FQGNSA. This CDR3 contains 15 residues. Trimming cost V 5 bases and J 1 base, with 15 bases left between them. The entire variable domain, with the rest obtained from reference TRBV7-2 and TRBJ2-7, is as follows: GAGVSQSPSNKVTEKGKDVELRCDPISGHTALYWYRQSLGQGLEFLIYFQGNSAPDKSGLPSDRFSAERTGGSVSTLTIQRTQQEDSAVYLCASSLGQSLSYEQYFGPGTRLTVT.

This clonotype came up many times. The V call is TRBV2, the J call TRBJ2-3; D may be TRBD2 (5 bases). V lost 2 bases and J 4 bases, leaving 10 bases between the germline ends. The CDR3 totals 14 residues. Germline assignment: CDR1 SNHLY and CDR2 FYNNEI. The CDR3 loop reads CASSETAGPDTQYF. The DNA for the CDR3 is TGTGCCAGCAGTGAAACGGCGGGCCCAGATACGCAGTATTTT.

The chain joins TRBV6-5 to TRBJ2-7; D is unresolved. The CDR3 has 15 residues. CDR1 MNHEY and CDR2 SVGAGI come from the germline V gene. The V end lost 0 bases, the J end lost 1 base, and 10 bases lay between the germline ends. The CDR3 nucleotides are TGTGCCAGCAGTTACTCCCAGAGCTTGTCCTACGAGCAGTACTTC. Its translation: CASSYSQSLSYEQYF.

This clonotype was recorded many times. This chain joins TRBV29-1 and TRBJ2-1; D may match TRBD1 or TRBD2 (6 bases each). This CDR3 region has 13 residues. CDR1 SQVTM and CDR2 ANQGSEA come from the germline V gene. The ends were cut back, 2 bases at V and 7 bases at J, with 12 bases in the middle. CDR3 in amino acids: CSVERLGGNEQFF. The CDR3, as DNA: TGCAGCGTTGAACGTCTAGGGGGGAATGAGCAGTTCTTC.

This clonotype was observed a handful of times. This chain links TRBV6-7 with TRBJ2-7, with 8 bases that match TRBD1. TRBV6-7 is an ORF, and what it does is uncertain. V lost 5 bases and J lost 2; bases outside the gene matches: 11. The CDR3 runs 16 residues. DNA for the CDR3: TGTGCCAGCAGTGCCCGCACCGGGACAGGCGCCTACGAGCAGTACTTC. This sequence encodes CASSARTGTGAYEQYF.